A single sample gave rise to the 4 T cell receptor beta chains below, sequenced in a study of cytotoxic CD8 clonotypes in ibrutinib-treated CLL. Only in-frame clones appear in the TCRdb table, and some are missing; sequencing was by immunoSEQ multiplex PCR. In the table there are around 140,000 clones, approximately 80% of which are singletons. The sample in question was PBMCs, obtained after 12 months of ibrutinib treatment. The source of these receptors is a human donor with chronic lymphocytic leukemia.

V usage is TRBV29-1 and J usage is TRBJ1-1, with D uncertain. The CDR3 covers 10 residues. V lost 5 bases and J 8 bases, leaving 9 bases between the germline ends. CDR1 and CDR2 (germline): SQVTM, ANQGSEA. This chain's CDR3 is CSVRTVEAFF. Here the CDR3 DNA reads TGCAGCGTTCGGACGGTAGAAGCTTTCTTT.

The chain has TRBV29-1 and TRBJ2-3; 16 nucleotides match TRBD2. The CDR3 length is 17 residues. The trim removed 6 bases at V and 0 bases at J, leaving 6 bases unmatched. Germline assignment: CDR1 SQVTM and CDR2 ANQGSEA. Here the CDR3 reads CSVAGTSGRESTDTQYF. The DNA of the CDR3 is TGCAGCGTGGCAGGGACTAGCGGGAGGGAGAGCACAGATACGCAGTATTTT.

This clone was detected only a few times. The chain combines TRBV18 with TRBJ1-5, with D unresolved. V dropped 4 bases and J dropped 3 bases, with 7 bases sitting between them. Germline V gene sequence: CDR1 KGHSH, CDR2 LQKENI. This CDR3 contains 13 residues. The CDR3 DNA is TGTGCCAGCTCACGCGCCGTCAATCAGCCCCAGCATTTT. Translated: CASSRAVNQPQHF. The full variable domain, completed using reference TRBV18 and TRBJ1-5, is NAGVMQNPRHLVRRRGQEARLRCSPMKGHSHVYWYRQLPEEGLKFMVYLQKENIIDESGMPKERFSAEFPKEGPSILRIQQVVRGDSAAYFCASSRAVNQPQHFGDGTRLSIL.

This clone occurred a few times. The rearrangement links TRBV28 to TRBJ1-5; D remains unclear. This CDR3 is built from 14 residues. The germline V gene has CDR1 MDHEN and CDR2 SYDVKM. Trimming removed 6 bases from V and 7 bases from J, with 16 bases in between. Here the CDR3 DNA reads TGTGCCAGCAGCCGTGGGGTTAAGCGACAGCCCCAGCATTTT. It specifies CASSRGVKRQPQHF.